Detailed here is one TCR beta chain. Method: immunoSEQ multiplex PCR; TCRdb's copy keeps in-frame clones and lacks some. The sample has under 450,000 clones, around nine tenths seen once; the top ten hold roughly 1.6%. CDR1 is MNHEY, CDR2 SMNVEV, per germline (reference sequence). The CDR3 loop spans 14 amino acids. V was cut by 6 bases and J by 5 bases, with 11 bases left in between. This record belongs to a study of blood T cell repertoires in COVID-19. Study in general: PBMCs, B-cell-depleted T cells, or T cells were the source of the cDNA or gDNA that made up the material.

This sequence joins TRBV27 and TRBJ1-6; D not resolved. Specimen: peripheral blood. The TCR was taken from a woman between 40 and 50 years old with COVID-19, enrolled during active disease. DNA for the CDR3: TGTGCCAGCAGACTAGGACGGAATAATTCACCCCTCCACTTT. It yields the protein CASRLGRNNSPLHF.